This T cell receptor beta chain was observed in a study of T cell repertoires and HLA-DP antigens. The PCR primers covered 54 TRBV and 13 TRBJ segments. Using immunoSEQ multiplex PCR, the repertoire was profiled, and TCRdb retains in-frame clones only, with some absent. The sample includes more than 90,000 clones, 80% to 95% of them seen just once. Details on this clone: Antigen specificity is unknown.

This clonotype was obtained from a woman aged 18-29 years in good health and CMV-seronegative. Sequenced input: CD4+ T cells from PBMCs.

CDR3 protein: CASTLYGTSEAFF. DNA for the CDR3: TGTGCCAGCACCCTATACGGCACCTCTGAAGCTTTCTTT. The chain has TRBV2 and TRBJ1-1; D unclear. The CDR3 sequence is 13 residues long. Germline CDR1 and CDR2: SNHLY and FYNNEI. V lost 7 bases, J lost 6 bases, and 15 bases lay in between. Together with reference TRBV2 and TRBJ1-1, the CDR3 gives the full variable domain: EPEVTQTPSHQVTQMGQEVILRCVPISNHLYFYWYRQILGQKVEFLVSFYNNEISEKSEIFDDQFSVERPDGSNFTLKIRSTKLEDSAMYFCASTLYGTSEAFFGQGTRLTVV.